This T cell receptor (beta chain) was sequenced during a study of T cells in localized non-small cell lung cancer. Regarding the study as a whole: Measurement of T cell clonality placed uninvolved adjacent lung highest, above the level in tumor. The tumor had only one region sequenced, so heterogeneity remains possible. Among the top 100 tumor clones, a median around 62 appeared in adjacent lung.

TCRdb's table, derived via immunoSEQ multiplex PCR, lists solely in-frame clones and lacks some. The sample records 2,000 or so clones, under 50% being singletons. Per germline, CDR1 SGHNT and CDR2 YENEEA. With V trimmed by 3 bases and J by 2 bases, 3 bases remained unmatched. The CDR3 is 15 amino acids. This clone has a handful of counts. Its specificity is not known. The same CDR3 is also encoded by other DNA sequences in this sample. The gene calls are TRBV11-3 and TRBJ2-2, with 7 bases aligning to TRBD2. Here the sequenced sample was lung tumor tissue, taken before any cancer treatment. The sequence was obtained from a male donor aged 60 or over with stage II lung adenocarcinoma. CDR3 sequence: CASSFGAGNTGELFF. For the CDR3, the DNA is TGTGCCAGCAGCTTTGGAGCGGGAAACACCGGGGAGCTGTTTTTT.